This section outlines one T cell receptor (beta chain) sequence together with its context. Some clones are missing from TCRdb's copy, which holds only in-frame ones; the method was immunoSEQ multiplex PCR. Of about 210,000 clones listed, around 88% are singletons. The source of the sample is a study of blood T cell repertoires in COVID-19. Adults between roughly 18 and 89 years of age took part from fewer than 30 US areas. The study assigned cohorts using participant-reported clinical history. Trimming shortened V by 6 bases and J by 11 bases, and 17 bases separated the two germline ends. The CDR3 runs to 14 residues. Germline CDR1 is SNHLY and CDR2 is FYNNEI.

The sequence was obtained from a woman aged 25 to 39 who had been exposed to COVID-19. Sequences were obtained from PBMCs or T cells enriched from blood (not recorded which). The chain is built from TRBV2 and TRBJ1-6; D is possibly TRBD1 (5 bases). In DNA form, the CDR3 reads TGTGCCAGCAGGGCCGGGACGAGGGAGGCACCCCTCCACTTT. Translating it yields CASRAGTREAPLHF.